This entry features one T cell receptor (beta chain) sequence. Its antigen is undetermined. Unmatched junction bases numbered 5, after V lost 9 bases and J lost 4 bases. The CDR3 contains 13 residues. CDR1 MNHNS and CDR2 SASEGT come from the germline V gene. The data were taken from a study of long-term antiretroviral therapy in people with HIV. Study context: The oldest samples precede the 2015 immediate-ART recommendation by about a decade. Study conclusions and caveats: Once patients were on ART, diversity went higher but still fell short of transplant donor controls. Repertoire dominance by clones expanded before ART was seen at all time points.

At survey level, the immunoSEQ assay was run in its v3.0 version. Data came from immunoSEQ multiplex PCR; TCRdb stores just in-frame clones and leaves some out. The sample carries around 30,000 clones, almost 85% recorded once. V is TRBV6-1 and J is TRBJ2-2, with TRBD1 identical over 7 bases. Here the sequenced sample was unsorted PBMCs, taken roughly 3.3 years after starting antiretroviral therapy. This sequence was found in a man younger than 35 with HIV. For the CDR3, the DNA is TGTGCCAGTTCGACAGGGACCACCGGGGAGCTGTTTTTT. It translates to CASSTGTTGELFF.